Sequencing of this T cell receptor beta chain was carried out in a study of cytomegalovirus exposure and HLA in healthy donors. A multiplex PCR was run with 60 Vbeta primers and 13 Jbeta primers. Assay used: immunoSEQ multiplex PCR; TCRdb lists only in-frame clones, some missing. The table has some 100,000 clones, approximately 81% seen once. J lost 5 bases, V lost 4 bases, and 7 bases had no gene match. The CDR3 is 14 amino acids. Germline CDR1 reads KGHSH; CDR2 reads LQKENI. General observations from the study: Reported findings show TCR beta sequences accurately forecast HLA-A and HLA-B alleles in most subjects. About 87% or about 30% of the time was how often most TCR beta V segments were productive, according to an earlier analysis.

Worth noting for this clone: Its antigen is not identified.

This TCR was recovered from a female donor in good health and CMV-seropositive. Sequencing was performed on PBMCs. This chain links TRBV18 with TRBJ1-1, with 7 nucleotides matching TRBD1. CDR3 nucleotides: TGTGCCAGCTCACAATCAGGGGGGACAACTGAAGCTTTCTTT. Residues: CASSQSGGTTEAFF.